Listed here is a single T cell receptor beta chain. The method was immunoSEQ multiplex PCR; TCRdb's version includes in-frame clones alone and lacks a portion of them. The repertoire consists of roughly 250,000 clones, with 85% to 95% occurring once and the leading ten covering approximately 2%. The CDR3 spans 14 residues. CDR1 and CDR2 from the germline V gene are MDHEN and SYDVKM. V was cut by 7 bases and J by 0 bases, with 12 bases left in between. The data originate from a study of blood T cell repertoires in COVID-19. Sequencing used PBMCs or T cells enriched from blood (not recorded which). This TCR was sampled from a woman aged 18-30 years who had recovered from COVID-19. This sequence joins TRBV28 and TRBJ1-1, with a possible D match to TRBD1 (6 bases). DNA for the CDR3: TGTGCCAGCAAAGTTGGGACACTGAACACTGAAGCTTTCTTT. Translated: CASKVGTLNTEAFF.